This T cell receptor beta chain came from a study of human T cells and chemical hapten exposure. Study overall: The upper back received 0.01% DPC by patch testing, with results read at 6 days. Patients, largely female, had alopecia areata, totalis or universalis. Study-wide results and limits: There were significantly more large CDR3 similarity clusters among expanded TCRs than among controls.

Individual cDNA molecules had unique molecular identifiers attached to them by the library. TCRdb ran MiXCR on the RACE reads and lists one entry per CDR3 protein. Here the sample spans about 49,000 distinct CDR3 sequences, 9.3% being singletons. Time point specified: patch test 1, 2 weeks after DPC sensitization. Indicated treatment: therapeutic diphenylcyclopropenone sensitization with weekly scalp DPC. V was cut by 5 bases and J by 8 bases, with 19 bases left in between. There are 14 residues in the CDR3. CDR1 DFQATT and CDR2 SNEGSKA come from the germline V gene (reference sequence). This clonotype was seen many times. Antigen: not known.

The rearrangement links TRBV20-1 to TRBJ2-4; D may be TRBD2 (6 bases). This receptor was obtained from a woman aged 45-65 years with alopecia areata. Some clones in this sample may be carry-over from other donors' samples. The source material was whole blood, sampled in connection with sensitization to the hapten diphenylcyclopropenone (DPC). The CDR3 coding sequence is TGCAGTGCTCCCCCGAGGGGCAGGGACTACATTCAGTACTTC. Its translation: CSAPPRGRDYIQYF.